Described below is a single T cell receptor beta chain sequence and its context. Its specificity is not known. This entry comes from a study of early T cells in non-severe SARS-CoV-2 infection. Background on the study: With bulk RNA from unsorted whole blood as input, sequencing yielded unpaired chains.

Individual cDNA molecules each received unique molecular identifiers attached to them. TCRdb analysed the 5' RACE reads with MiXCR anew, one entry per CDR3 protein. The sample carries about 64,000 distinct CDR3 sequences, 20% to 25% recorded once. V lost 7 bases, J lost 10 bases, and 11 bases stayed unmatched. Germline-derived CDR1 and CDR2 are KGHDR and SFDVKD. The CDR3 runs to 14 residues. Study-wide results and caveats: VDJdb-based matching was biased toward anti-spike CD8 responses and missed private and CD4 specificities.

The V call is TRBV24-1, the J call TRBJ1-5; TRBD1 aligns across 8 bases. The sample was whole blood, taken at baseline. This TCR derives from an adult who was a healthcare worker with PCR-confirmed SARS-CoV-2 infection or an uninfected control (not recorded which). The CDR3 here is CATSPGTGGGPQHF. The CDR3 DNA is TGTGCCACCAGCCCAGGGACAGGCGGCGGACCCCAGCATTTT.